The present T cell receptor (beta chain) was sequenced within a study of beta chain features in type 1 diabetes. Investigators reverse transcribed all isolated RNA, so they sequenced expressed TCRB transcripts. Profiled with immunoSEQ multiplex PCR; TCRdb holds only in-frame clones, not every one. The sample records around 340,000 clones, around 19% being singletons. Findings and caveats of the study: Patients showed naive, central memory and Treg TCRB repertoires that appeared more similar than those of healthy donors. Sequencing of cDNA might inflate the share of cells that strongly express TCR.

The CDR3 spans 14 residues. The J segment lost 6 bases and the V segment lost 4 bases, leaving 5 bases of the junction unmatched. Germline CDR1 and CDR2: KGHSH and LQKENI. This clone was picked up a small number of times. Antigen unknown. The rearrangement joins TRBV18 to TRBJ1-2; TRBD1 matches 10 bases. Sequenced material: naive CD4+ T cells from blood. The sequence was collected from a woman younger than 30 in good health. The CDR3 DNA sequence: TGTGCCAGCTCACGGGACAGGGGCGACCATGGCTACACCTTC. Its translation is CASSRDRGDHGYTF. The full variable domain, rest sourced from reference TRBV18 and TRBJ1-2, is NAGVMQNPRHLVRRRGQEARLRCSPMKGHSHVYWYRQLPEEGLKFMVYLQKENIIDESGMPKERFSAEFPKEGPSILRIQQVVRGDSAAYFCASSRDRGDHGYTFGSGTRLTVV.